The 5 T cell receptor beta chains presented below share a single source sample, sequenced in a study of blood T cell repertoires in COVID-19 (dated by TCRdb to the early 2020s). Library method: the immunoSEQ multiplex PCR assay. TCRdb stores this immuneACCESS table with in-frame sequences only. Part of the clones is absent; in the studies checked, under half of the shortfall reflects unresolved V genes, and no reason is known for the rest. The sample yields under 100,000 clones; around 81% were counted once. The ten largest account for 18% of the sample. Sample: peripheral blood. These receptors originate from a man of 80 years or more with active or convalescent COVID-19.

In its sample, this clone was seen once. The V and J genes are TRBV9 and TRBJ1-2; 9 bases align to TRBD1. V lost 3 bases, J lost 4 bases, and 7 bases stayed unmatched. This CDR3 comprises 15 residues. In germline, CDR1 is SGDLS, CDR2 YYNGEE. The CDR3 DNA reads TGTGCCAGCAGCGAGACCCTGGACAGGGGCTATGGCTACACCTTC. It encodes CASSETLDRGYGYTF.

V is TRBV2 and J is TRBJ2-7, with D possibly matching TRBD2 (5 bases). CDR1 and CDR2 (germline): SNHLY, FYNNEI. The CDR3 extends over 11 amino acids. Trimming removed 4 bases from V and 4 bases from J, with 5 bases in between. The CDR3 DNA reads as TGTGCCAGCAGTGGAGGGTACGAGCAGTACGTC. Translation gives CASSGGYEQYV.

J is TRBJ1-1 and V is TRBV30, with a weak D call TRBD1 (6 bases). V was pared by 2 bases and J by 0 bases, with 13 bases between. The CDR3 covers 15 residues. From germline, CDR1 is GTSNPN and CDR2 SVGIG (reference sequence). In nucleotides, the CDR3 is TGTGCCTGGAGTTCGACAGGCCGCATGAACACTGAAGCTTTCTTT. Its translation: CAWSSTGRMNTEAFF.

The gene calls are TRBV11-3 and TRBJ2-2, with 9 bases matching TRBD1. V trimming: 4 bases; J trimming: 7 bases; junction bases outside the gene matches: 7. The V gene's germline CDR1 is SGHNT and CDR2 YENEEA. The CDR3 contains 15 residues. The chain's CDR3 is CASSSTGGNNGELFF. The CDR3 DNA follows: TGTGCCAGCAGCTCGACAGGGGGAAATAACGGGGAGCTGTTTTTT.

The V call is TRBV6-4, the J call TRBJ2-1; 13 positions agree with TRBD2. The germline gives CDR1 MRHNA, CDR2 SNTAGT. The CDR3 runs 14 residues. V lost 10 bases to trimming and J lost 9 bases; unmatched junction nucleotides: 9. The chain's CDR3 is CATLLAGGLSEQFF. The CDR3 DNA follows: TGTGCCACCTTACTAGCGGGGGGGCTCAGTGAGCAGTTCTTC.